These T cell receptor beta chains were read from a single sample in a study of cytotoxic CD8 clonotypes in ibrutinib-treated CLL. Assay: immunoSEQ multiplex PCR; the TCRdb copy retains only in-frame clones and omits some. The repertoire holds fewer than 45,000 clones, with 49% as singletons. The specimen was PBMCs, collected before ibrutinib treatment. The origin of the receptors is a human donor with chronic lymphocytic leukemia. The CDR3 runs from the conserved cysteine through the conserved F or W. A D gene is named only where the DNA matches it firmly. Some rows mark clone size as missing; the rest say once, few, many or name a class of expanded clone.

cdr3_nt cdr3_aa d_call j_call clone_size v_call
TGTGCCATCAGCGTCAGCACAGATACGCAGTATTTT CAISVSTDTQYF . TRBJ2-3 . TRBV10-3
TGTGCCAGCAGCTTAACACAAGCCTACGAGCAGTACTTC CASSLTQAYEQYF . TRBJ2-7 . TRBV7-6
TGTGCCAGCAGCCCCAATAACGAGCAGTACTTC CASSPNNEQYF . TRBJ2-7 large TRBV7-9
TGTGCCAGTAGTATGGTGGCAGGGCGACGCACAGATACGCAGTATTTT CASSMVAGRRTDTQYF . TRBJ2-3 . TRBV19
TGTGCCAGCAGTTACTCCGCGGGGGGTACTGAAGCTTTCTTT CASSYSAGGTEAFF . TRBJ1-1 . TRBV6-5
TGTGCCAGCAGCGTTAGCGGCAACCAAGAGACCCAGTACTTC CASSVSGNQETQYF . TRBJ2-5 . TRBV9
TGCGCCAGCAGCGTAGACGGGCAGCAATATGGCTACACCTTC CASSVDGQQYGYTF . TRBJ1-2 few TRBV5-1
TGTGCCAGCAGCCGCCTCAGTCCCGGGACAGGGTCGGGCACAGATACGCAGTATTTT CASSRLSPGTGSGTDTQYF TRBD1 TRBJ2-3 few TRBV11-1
TGTGCCAGCAGTTCTCGGGACAGGACTAATGAAAAACTGTTTTTT CASSSRDRTNEKLFF TRBD1 TRBJ1-4 . TRBV6-5
TGCGCCAGCAGCCAGGGTTACGGGGCGGGTCAGCCCCAGCATTTT CASSQGYGAGQPQHF . TRBJ1-5 . TRBV4-1
TGTGCCAGCAGTGACCAAGCGGGGCCCGAGATGAATCAGCCCCAGCATTTT CASSDQAGPEMNQPQHF . TRBJ1-5 few TRBV25-1
TGTGCCTGGAGTCAGGGTTGGACGGAAGCTTTCTTT CAWSQGWTEAFF . TRBJ1-1 . TRBV30
TGTGCCAGCAGCGAAGTGGGACTAGCGGGGGGGCTTTACATTCAGTACTTC CASSEVGLAGGLYIQYF TRBD2 TRBJ2-4 few TRBV2
TGTGCCAGCAGTTACCGCTCGCCGGGGCCACATTCACCCCTCCACTTT CASSYRSPGPHSPLHF . TRBJ1-6 . TRBV6-5
TGCGCCAGCAGCTCCGGGACATCCACCTACGAGCAGTACTTC CASSSGTSTYEQYF . TRBJ2-7 few TRBV5-1
TGTGCCAGCAGCTTTACGGGACAGTTGAACACTGAAGCTTTCTTT CASSFTGQLNTEAFF TRBD1 TRBJ1-1 . TRBV7-6
TGTGCCAGCAGCACAACTCCCGGGACCGGAGGCTACACCTTC CASSTTPGTGGYTF . TRBJ1-2 . TRBV7-3
TGTGCCAGTAAGGAGGACAGGGGTGTAGGTGGCTACACCTTC CASKEDRGVGGYTF TRBD1 TRBJ1-2 few TRBV19
TGCGCCAGCAGCTTGGCTATATCCTCTGGGGCCAACGTCCTGACTTTC CASSLAISSGANVLTF . TRBJ2-6 . TRBV5-1
TGTGCCACCTCGAAAGAACGCCAGGACGAGCAGTACTTC CATSKERQDEQYF . TRBJ2-7 . TRBV7-9
TGTGCCAGCTCACCAGGTGTCAAGGAAAAACTGTTTTTT CASSPGVKEKLFF . TRBJ1-4 few TRBV18